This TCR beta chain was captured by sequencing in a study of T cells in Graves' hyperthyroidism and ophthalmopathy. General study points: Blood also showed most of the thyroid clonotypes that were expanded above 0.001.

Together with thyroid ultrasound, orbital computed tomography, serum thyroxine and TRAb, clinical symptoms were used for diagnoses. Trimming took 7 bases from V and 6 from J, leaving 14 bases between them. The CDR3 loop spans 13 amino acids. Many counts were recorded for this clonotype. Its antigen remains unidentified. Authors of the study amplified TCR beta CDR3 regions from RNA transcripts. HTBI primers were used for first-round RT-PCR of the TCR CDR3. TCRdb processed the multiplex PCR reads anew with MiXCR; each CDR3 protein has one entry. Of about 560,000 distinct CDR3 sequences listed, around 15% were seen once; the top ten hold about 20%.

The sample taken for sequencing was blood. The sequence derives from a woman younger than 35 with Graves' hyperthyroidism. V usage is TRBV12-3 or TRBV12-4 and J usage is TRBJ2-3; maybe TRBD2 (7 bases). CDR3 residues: CASNRDYEDTQYF. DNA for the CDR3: TGTGCCAGCAACAGGGACTATGAGGATACGCAGTATTTT.